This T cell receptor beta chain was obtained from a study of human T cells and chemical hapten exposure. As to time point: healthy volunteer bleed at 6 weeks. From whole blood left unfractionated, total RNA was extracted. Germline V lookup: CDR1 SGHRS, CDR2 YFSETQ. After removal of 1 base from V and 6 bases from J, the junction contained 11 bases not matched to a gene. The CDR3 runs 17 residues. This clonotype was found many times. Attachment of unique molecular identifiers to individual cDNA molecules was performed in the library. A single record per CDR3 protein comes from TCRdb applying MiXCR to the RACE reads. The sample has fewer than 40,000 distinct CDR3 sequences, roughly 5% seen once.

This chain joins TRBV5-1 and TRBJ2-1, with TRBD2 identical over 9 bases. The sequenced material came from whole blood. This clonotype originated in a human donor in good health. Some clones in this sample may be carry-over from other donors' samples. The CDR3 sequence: CASSLFSGSVFPNEQFF. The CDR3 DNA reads TGCGCCAGCAGCTTGTTTAGCGGGAGCGTATTTCCCAATGAGCAGTTCTTC.